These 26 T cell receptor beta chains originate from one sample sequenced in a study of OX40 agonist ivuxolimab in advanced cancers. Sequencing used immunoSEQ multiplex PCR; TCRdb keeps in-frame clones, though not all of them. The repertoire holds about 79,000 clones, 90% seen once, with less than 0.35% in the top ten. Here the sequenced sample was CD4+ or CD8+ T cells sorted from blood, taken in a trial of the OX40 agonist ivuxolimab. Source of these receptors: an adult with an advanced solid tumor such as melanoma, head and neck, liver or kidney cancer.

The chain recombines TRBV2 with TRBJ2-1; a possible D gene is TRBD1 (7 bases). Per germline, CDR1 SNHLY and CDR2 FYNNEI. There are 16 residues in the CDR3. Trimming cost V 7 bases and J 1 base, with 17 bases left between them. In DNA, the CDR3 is TGTGCCAGCAACCCCCGCGCAGGGGGGTCCTACAATGAGCAGTTCTTC. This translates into CASNPRAGGSYNEQFF. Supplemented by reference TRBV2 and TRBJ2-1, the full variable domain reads EPEVTQTPSHQVTQMGQEVILRCVPISNHLYFYWYRQILGQKVEFLVSFYNNEISEKSEIFDDQFSVERPDGSNFTLKIRSTKLEDSAMYFCASNPRAGGSYNEQFFGPGTRLTVL.

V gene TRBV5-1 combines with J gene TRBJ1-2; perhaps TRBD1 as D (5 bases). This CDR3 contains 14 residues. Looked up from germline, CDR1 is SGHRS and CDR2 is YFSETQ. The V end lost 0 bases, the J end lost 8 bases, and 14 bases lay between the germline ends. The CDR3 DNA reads TGCGCCAGCAGCTTGGATCCGGGGCGCGGCGGCTACACCTTC. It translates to CASSLDPGRGGYTF.

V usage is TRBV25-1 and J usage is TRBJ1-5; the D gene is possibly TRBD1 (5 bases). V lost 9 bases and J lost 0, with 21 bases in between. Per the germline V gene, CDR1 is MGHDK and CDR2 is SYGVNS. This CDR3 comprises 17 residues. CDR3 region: CARTPAGSGHSNQPQHF. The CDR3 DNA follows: TGTGCCAGGACCCCAGCCGGATCAGGGCATAGCAATCAGCCCCAGCATTTT.

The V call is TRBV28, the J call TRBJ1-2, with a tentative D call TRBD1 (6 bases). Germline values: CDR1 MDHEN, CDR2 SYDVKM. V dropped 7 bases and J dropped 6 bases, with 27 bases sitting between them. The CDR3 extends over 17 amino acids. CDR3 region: CASIKLLLGGGSNGYTF. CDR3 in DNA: TGTGCCAGCATTAAACTCCTCCTAGGGGGAGGCTCTAATGGCTACACCTTC.

The chain's CDR3 is CASSPGTGQNTEAFF. In DNA form, the CDR3 reads TGTGCCAGCAGCCCGGGGACAGGCCAGAACACTGAAGCTTTCTTT. This chain connects TRBV5-4 to TRBJ1-1; TRBD1 matches at 8 bases. The CDR3 extends over 15 amino acids. The V gene's germline CDR1 is SGHNT and CDR2 YYREEE (reference sequence). Trimming removed 4 bases from V and 1 base from J; junction bases left unmatched: 6.

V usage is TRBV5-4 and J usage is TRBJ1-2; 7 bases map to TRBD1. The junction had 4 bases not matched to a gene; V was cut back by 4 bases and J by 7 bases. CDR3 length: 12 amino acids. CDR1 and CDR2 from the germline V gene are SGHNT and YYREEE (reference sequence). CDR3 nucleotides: TGTGCCAGCAGCGGCCAGGGGGGTGGCTACACCTTC. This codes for CASSGQGGGYTF.

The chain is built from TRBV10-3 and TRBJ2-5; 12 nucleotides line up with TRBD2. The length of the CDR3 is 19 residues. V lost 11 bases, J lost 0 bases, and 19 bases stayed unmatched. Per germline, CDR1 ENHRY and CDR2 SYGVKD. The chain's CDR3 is CAAAPSYGLAGGNQETQYF. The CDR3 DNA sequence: TGTGCCGCAGCCCCGTCATATGGTCTAGCGGGGGGGAACCAAGAGACCCAGTACTTC.

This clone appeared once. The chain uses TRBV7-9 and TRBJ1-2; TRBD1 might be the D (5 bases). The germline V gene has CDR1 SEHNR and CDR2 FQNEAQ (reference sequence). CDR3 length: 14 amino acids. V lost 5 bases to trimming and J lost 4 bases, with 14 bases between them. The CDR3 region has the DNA TGTGCCAGCAGCCCCAGAGACAGCCTCTATGGCTACACCTTC. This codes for CASSPRDSLYGYTF.

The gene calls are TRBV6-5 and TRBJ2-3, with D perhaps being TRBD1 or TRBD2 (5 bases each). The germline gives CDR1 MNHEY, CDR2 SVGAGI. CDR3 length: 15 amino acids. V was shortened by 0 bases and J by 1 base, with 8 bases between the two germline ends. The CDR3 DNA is TGTGCCAGCAGTTACTCCGGGACCCGCACAGATACGCAGTATTTT. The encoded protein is CASSYSGTRTDTQYF.

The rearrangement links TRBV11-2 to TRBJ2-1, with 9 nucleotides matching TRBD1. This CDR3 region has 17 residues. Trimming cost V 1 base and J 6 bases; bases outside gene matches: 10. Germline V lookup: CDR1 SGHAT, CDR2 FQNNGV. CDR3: CASSLAWSGQGGNEQFF. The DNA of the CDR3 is TGTGCCAGCAGCTTAGCCTGGTCGGGACAGGGCGGCAATGAGCAGTTCTTC.

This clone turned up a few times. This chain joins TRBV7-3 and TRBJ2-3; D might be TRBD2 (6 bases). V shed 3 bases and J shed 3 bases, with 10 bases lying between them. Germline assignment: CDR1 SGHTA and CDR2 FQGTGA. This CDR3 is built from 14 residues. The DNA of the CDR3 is TGTGCCAGCAGCTTCGGACTAACTACAGATACGCAGTATTTT. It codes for CASSFGLTTDTQYF.

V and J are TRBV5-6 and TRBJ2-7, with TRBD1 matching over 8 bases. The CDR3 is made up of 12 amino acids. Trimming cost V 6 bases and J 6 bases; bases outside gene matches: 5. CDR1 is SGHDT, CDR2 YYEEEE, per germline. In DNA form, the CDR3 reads TGTGCCAGCAACGCGGACAGGGTCGAGCAGTACTTC. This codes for CASNADRVEQYF.

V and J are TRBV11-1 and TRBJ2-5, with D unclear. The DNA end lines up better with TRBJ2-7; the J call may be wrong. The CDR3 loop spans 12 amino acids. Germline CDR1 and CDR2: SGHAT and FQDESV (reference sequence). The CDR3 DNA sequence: TGTGCCAGCAGCCGGCTACTCTACGAGCAGTACTTC. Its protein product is CASSRLLYEQYF.

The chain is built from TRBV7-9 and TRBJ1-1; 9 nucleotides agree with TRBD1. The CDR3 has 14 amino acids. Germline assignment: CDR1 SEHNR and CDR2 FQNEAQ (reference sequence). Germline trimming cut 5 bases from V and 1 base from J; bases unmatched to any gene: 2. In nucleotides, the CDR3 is TGTGCCAGCAGCCGGGACAGGGCGAACACTGAAGCTTTCTTT. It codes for CASSRDRANTEAFF.

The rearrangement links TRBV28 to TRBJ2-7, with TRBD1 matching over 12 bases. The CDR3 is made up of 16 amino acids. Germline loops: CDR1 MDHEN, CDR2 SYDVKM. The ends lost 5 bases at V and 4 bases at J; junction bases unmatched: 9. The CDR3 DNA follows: TGTGCCAGCAGTGATCAGGGGACAGGGGGCGTGTACGAGCAGTACGTC. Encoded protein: CASSDQGTGGVYEQYV.

CDR3 in amino acids: CASSGLAALFF. Written as DNA, the CDR3 is TGTGCCAGCAGTGGACTGGCGGCGCTGTTTTTT. V usage is TRBV2 and J usage is TRBJ2-2; D unclear. Germline loops: CDR1 SNHLY, CDR2 FYNNEI. This CDR3 is built from 11 residues. The V and J ends lost 4 bases and 13 bases respectively, with 10 bases between them. Full variable domain (remainder filled in from reference TRBV2 and TRBJ2-2): EPEVTQTPSHQVTQMGQEVILRCVPISNHLYFYWYRQILGQKVEFLVSFYNNEISEKSEIFDDQFSVERPDGSNFTLKIRSTKLEDSAMYFCASSGLAALFFGEGSRLTVL.

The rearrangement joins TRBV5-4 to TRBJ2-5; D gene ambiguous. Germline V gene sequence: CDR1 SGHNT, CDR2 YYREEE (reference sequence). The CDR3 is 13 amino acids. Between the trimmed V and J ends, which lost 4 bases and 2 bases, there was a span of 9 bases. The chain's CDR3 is CASSITAQETQYF. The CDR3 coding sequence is TGTGCCAGCAGCATTACAGCACAAGAGACCCAGTACTTC.

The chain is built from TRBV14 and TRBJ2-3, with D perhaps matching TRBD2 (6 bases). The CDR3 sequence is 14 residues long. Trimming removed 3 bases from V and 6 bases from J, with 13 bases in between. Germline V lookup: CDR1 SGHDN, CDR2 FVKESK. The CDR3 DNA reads TGTGCCAGCAGCCAGCTAAGGGACTTGGATACGCAGTATTTT. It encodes CASSQLRDLDTQYF.

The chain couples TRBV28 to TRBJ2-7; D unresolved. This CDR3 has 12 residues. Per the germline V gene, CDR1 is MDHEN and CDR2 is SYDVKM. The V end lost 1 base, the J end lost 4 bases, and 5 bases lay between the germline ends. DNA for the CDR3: TGTGCCAGCAGTTTATATAAGTACGAGCAGTACTTC. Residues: CASSLYKYEQYF.

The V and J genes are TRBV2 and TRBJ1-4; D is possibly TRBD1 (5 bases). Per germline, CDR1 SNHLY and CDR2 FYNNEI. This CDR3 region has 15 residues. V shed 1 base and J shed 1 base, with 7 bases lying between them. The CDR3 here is CASSEDGGTNEKLFF. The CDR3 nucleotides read TGTGCCAGCAGTGAAGACGGGGGAACTAATGAAAAACTGTTTTTT.

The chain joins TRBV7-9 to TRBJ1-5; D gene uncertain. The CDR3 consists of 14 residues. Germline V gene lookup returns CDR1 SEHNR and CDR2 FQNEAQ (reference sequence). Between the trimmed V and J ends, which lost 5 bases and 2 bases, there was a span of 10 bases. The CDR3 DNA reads TGTGCCAGCAGCCGTCCTGGGGGCAATCAGCCCCAGCATTTT. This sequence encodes CASSRPGGNQPQHF.

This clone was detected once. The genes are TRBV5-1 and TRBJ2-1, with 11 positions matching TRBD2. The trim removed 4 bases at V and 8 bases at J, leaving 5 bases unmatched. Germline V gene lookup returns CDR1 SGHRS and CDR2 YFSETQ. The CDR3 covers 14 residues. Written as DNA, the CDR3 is TGCGCCAGCAGCCTTCCGACTAGCGGGGATGAGCAGTTCTTC. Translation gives CASSLPTSGDEQFF.

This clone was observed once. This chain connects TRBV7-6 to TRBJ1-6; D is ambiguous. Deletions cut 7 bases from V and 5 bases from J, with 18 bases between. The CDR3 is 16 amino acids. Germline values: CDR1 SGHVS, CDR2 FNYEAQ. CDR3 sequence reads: CASNQSSELNNSPLHF. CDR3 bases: TGTGCCAGCAACCAATCCTCCGAACTTAATAATTCACCCCTCCACTTT.

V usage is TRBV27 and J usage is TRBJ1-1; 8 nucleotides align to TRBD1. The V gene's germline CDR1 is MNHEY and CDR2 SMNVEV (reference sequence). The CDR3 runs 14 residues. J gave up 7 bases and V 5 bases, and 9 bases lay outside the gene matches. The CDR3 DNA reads TGTGCCAGCAGTCGGGACAGGAACCAGATTGAAGCTTTCTTT. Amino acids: CASSRDRNQIEAFF.

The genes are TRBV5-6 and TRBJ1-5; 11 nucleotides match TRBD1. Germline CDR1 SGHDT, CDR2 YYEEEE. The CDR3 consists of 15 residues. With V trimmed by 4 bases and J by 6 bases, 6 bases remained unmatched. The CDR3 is CASSPGQGAGQPQHF. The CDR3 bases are TGTGCCAGCAGCCCTGGACAGGGGGCAGGTCAGCCCCAGCATTTT.

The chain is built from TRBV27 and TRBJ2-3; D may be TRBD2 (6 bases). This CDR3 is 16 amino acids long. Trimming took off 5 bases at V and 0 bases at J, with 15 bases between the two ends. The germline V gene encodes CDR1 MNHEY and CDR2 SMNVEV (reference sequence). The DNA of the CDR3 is TGTGCCAGCAGTGGTACGGGACTTCTGAGCACAGATACGCAGTATTTT. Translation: CASSGTGLLSTDTQYF.